This is a list of T cell receptor beta chains from one sample in a study of cytomegalovirus exposure and HLA in healthy donors. Clones were sequenced by immunoSEQ multiplex PCR, and TCRdb holds only the in-frame ones, with some missing. The profile covers roughly 100,000 clones, with roughly four fifths appearing a single time and 1.3% taken by the ten largest. Material: PBMCs. Source of these receptors: a man aged 35 to 55 in good health and CMV-seronegative. The CDR3 runs from the conserved cysteine through the conserved F or W. D genes are given only for firm matches. Some rows mark clone size as missing; the rest say once, few, many or name a class of expanded clone.

-	TRBV6-5	TRBJ2-2	TRBD2	13	CASSSSGAGELFF	TGTGCCAGCAGCTCTAGCGGGGCCGGGGAGCTGTTTTTT
few	TRBV18	TRBJ2-2	TRBD1	13	CASSSQGTGELFF	TGTGCCAGCTCATCACAGGGGACCGGGGAGCTGTTTTTT
-	TRBV27	TRBJ2-1	-	14	CASSSRSGYNEQFF	TGTGCCAGCAGTTCCCGGTCAGGCTACAATGAGCAGTTCTTC
-	TRBV19	TRBJ1-5	-	15	CASSIAGGPNQPQHF	TGTGCCAGTAGTATAGCGGGGGGCCCGAATCAGCCCCAGCATTTT
-	TRBV19	TRBJ2-5	-	15	CASSIGVGRGETQYF	TGTGCCAGTAGTATAGGGGTGGGGCGCGGAGAGACCCAGTACTTC
-	TRBV5-1	TRBJ2-7	-	14	CASSSTVSTYEQYF	TGCGCCAGCAGCTCGACAGTTTCGACCTACGAGCAGTACTTC
-	TRBV5-6	TRBJ2-5	TRBD2	16	CASTELGGWQQETQYF	TGTGCCAGCACCGAACTCGGGGGGTGGCAACAAGAGACCCAGTACTTC
-	TRBV5-1	TRBJ2-3	TRBD2	17	CASSLELAGGPADTQYF	TGCGCCAGCAGCTTGGAGCTAGCGGGAGGGCCGGCAGATACGCAGTATTTT
-	TRBV15	TRBJ1-1	-	14	CATSRVKRGTEAFF	TGTGCCACCAGCAGAGTAAAGCGGGGCACTGAAGCTTTCTTT
-	TRBV7-9	TRBJ2-7	TRBD2	17	CASSLIGPLAGGPEQYF	TGTGCCAGCAGCTTAATCGGCCCCCTAGCGGGAGGGCCCGAGCAGTACTTC
-	TRBV19	TRBJ2-1	-	16	CASSIDSERPYNEQFF	TGTGCCAGTAGTATAGATTCTGAGCGGCCCTACAATGAGCAGTTCTTC
-	TRBV29-1	TRBJ1-4	TRBD1	15	CSGQGDGESNEKLFF	TGCAGCGGACAGGGGGATGGGGAATCAAATGAAAAACTGTTTTTT
-	TRBV25-1	TRBJ1-5	-	13	CASSEGGEQPQHF	TGTGCCAGCAGTGAAGGGGGGGAACAGCCCCAGCATTTT
-	TRBV19	TRBJ2-7	TRBD2	14	CASSSGTSLREQYF	TGTGCCAGTAGTAGCGGGACTAGCCTCCGCGAGCAGTACTTC
-	TRBV5-4	TRBJ2-5	-	14	CASSQKAGQETQYF	TGTGCCAGCAGCCAAAAAGCAGGACAAGAGACCCAGTACTTC
once	TRBV4-3	TRBJ1-4	-	14	CASSQEMTVEKLFF	TGCGCCAGCAGCCAAGAAATGACAGTAGAAAAACTGTTTTTT
-	TRBV7-9	TRBJ2-7	TRBD1	15	CASSLGTGGYYEQYF	TGTGCCAGCAGCTTGGGGACAGGGGGGTATTACGAGCAGTACTTC
-	TRBV10-3	TRBJ2-5	-	16	CAISEPGRWGVETQYF	TGTGCCATCAGTGAGCCCGGGCGCTGGGGCGTAGAGACCCAGTACTTC
-	TRBV18	TRBJ1-6	TRBD1	16	CASSPVGDRAGSPLHF	TGTGCCAGCTCACCTGTGGGAGACAGGGCGGGTTCACCCCTCCACTTT